Below are 7 T cell receptor beta chains sequenced from a single sample in a study of molecular identifiers for immune sequencing clone quantification. TCRdb re-called the PCR reads through MiXCR, storing one row per CDR3 protein. The sample holds roughly 320,000 distinct CDR3 sequences, roughly a quarter seen once. The specimen was naive CD8+ T cells from blood, with Jurkat cell RNA spiked in. Described subset: FACS-sorted CD8+CD4-CCR7+CD45RA+ naive T cells. The origin of the receptors is a human donor in good health. Some libraries in this study had Jurkat cell RNA spiked in.

Details on this clonotype: It may be a read error: a sequence one base away is much more abundant. The CDR3 loop is CSARDSSESSYEQCF. The CDR3, as DNA: TGCAGTGCTAGAGATAGTAGCGAGAGCTCCTACGAGCAGTGCTTC. The chain employs TRBV20-1 and TRBJ2-7; possibly TRBD2 for D (5 bases). Germline V gene lookup returns CDR1 DFQATT and CDR2 SNEGSKA (reference sequence). The CDR3 runs 15 residues.

This clonotype was counted ten times or more. The rearrangement uses TRBV30 and TRBJ1-2, with unresolved D. Germline CDR1 and CDR2: GTSNPN and SVGIG (reference sequence). The V gene lost 0 bases and the J gene lost 6 bases, with 11 bases spanning the gap. The CDR3 consists of 13 residues. CDR3 amino acids: CAWSVMPENGYTF. The CDR3 DNA reads as TGTGCCTGGAGTGTAATGCCAGAGAATGGCTACACCTTC.

In its sample, this clonotype was seen a few times. This rearrangement joins TRBV30 to TRBJ2-1; D gene unclear. CDR1 is GTSNPN and CDR2 is SVGIG in the germline V gene (reference sequence). V lost 3 bases to trimming and J lost 8 bases, with 8 bases between them. This CDR3 region has 11 residues. Here the CDR3 reads CAWSVTDEQFF. The CDR3 DNA follows: TGTGCCTGGAGCGTCACGGATGAGCAGTTCTTC.

This clonotype was observed a few times. This chain connects TRBV28 to TRBJ2-1; 10 bases fit TRBD2. V gave up 8 bases and J gave up 9 bases; unmatched junction bases: 13. This CDR3 has 15 amino acids. Germline V lookup: CDR1 MDHEN, CDR2 SYDVKM. CDR3 sequence reads: CASGRLAGVLGEQFF. The DNA for the CDR3 is TGTGCCAGCGGTCGGCTAGCGGGAGTATTAGGTGAGCAGTTCTTC.

V and J are TRBV7-2 and TRBJ2-7; D is unresolved. This CDR3 is 14 amino acids long. The V gene lost 4 bases and the J gene lost 0 bases, with 10 bases spanning the gap. Germline V lookup: CDR1 SGHTA, CDR2 FQGNSA. CDR3 in amino acids: CASSSDIPSYEQYF. The CDR3 DNA follows: TGTGCCAGCAGCTCCGACATACCCTCCTACGAGCAGTACTTC.

In this sample, this clonotype turned up many times. The chain joins TRBV2 to TRBJ2-3; D remains unclear. Trimming cost V 7 bases and J 9 bases, with 14 bases left between them. Germline V CDR1 and CDR2: SNHLY, FYNNEI. The CDR3 is made up of 12 amino acids. The CDR3 reads CASIGTLGTQYF. The CDR3, as DNA: TGTGCCAGCATAGGCACCCTGGGCACGCAGTATTTT. Looking up the rest from reference TRBV2 and TRBJ2-3 gives the full variable domain: EPEVTQTPSHQVTQMGQEVILRCVPISNHLYFYWYRQILGQKVEFLVSFYNNEISEKSEIFDDQFSVERPDGSNFTLKIRSTKLEDSAMYFCASIGTLGTQYFGPGTRLTVL.

The sample holds many counts of this clonotype. This chain uses TRBV6-5 with TRBJ2-2; the match to TRBD1 covers 7 bases. With 6 bases clipped from V and 5 bases from J, the junction kept 3 bases outside the gene matches. In germline, CDR1 is MNHEY, CDR2 SVGAGI. This CDR3 contains 13 residues. The CDR3 is CASRMTGTGELFF. The CDR3 nucleotides are TGTGCCAGCAGGATGACAGGGACCGGGGAGCTGTTTTTT.